A selection of T cell receptor beta chains follows, all from one sample in a study of blood T cells in healthy people across ages. One entry per CDR3 protein, called by TCRdb with MiXCR from the 5' RACE reads. The profile shows 800,000 to 1,300,000 distinct CDR3 sequences, 20% to 25% of them singletons. These records were also assigned to another study, of T cells of mothers and their children.

Sequencing was performed on blood. The receptors come from a girl aged 2-10 years in good health. Both conserved end residues are part of each CDR3. Only part of the rows carry a size: once, few, many, or a class if the clone is expanded.

clone_size: few; v_call: TRBV19; cdr3_aa: CASSMWGTEAFF
clone_size: .; v_call: TRBV7-3; cdr3_aa: CASSLRLAHEQFF
clone_size: .; v_call: TRBV27; cdr3_aa: CASSLGLASSYEQYF
clone_size: .; v_call: TRBV27; cdr3_aa: CASSSLTASNIQYF
clone_size: few; v_call: TRBV20-1; cdr3_aa: CSAPDSYSGNTIYF
clone_size: .; v_call: TRBV5-1; cdr3_aa: CASSLGPAPYEQYF
clone_size: .; v_call: TRBV6-1; cdr3_aa: CASSRTAFQETQYF
clone_size: .; v_call: TRBV6-1; cdr3_aa: CASSSGASGSLNEQFF
clone_size: few; v_call: TRBV9; cdr3_aa: CASSPSNVGEQYF
clone_size: .; v_call: TRBV7-8; cdr3_aa: CASSRQKGLVSSGTGELFF
clone_size: few; v_call: TRBV28; cdr3_aa: CASSHPAGNEQYF
clone_size: .; v_call: TRBV11-2; cdr3_aa: CASTHLLALSEETQYF
clone_size: .; v_call: TRBV28; cdr3_aa: CASYRREETQYF